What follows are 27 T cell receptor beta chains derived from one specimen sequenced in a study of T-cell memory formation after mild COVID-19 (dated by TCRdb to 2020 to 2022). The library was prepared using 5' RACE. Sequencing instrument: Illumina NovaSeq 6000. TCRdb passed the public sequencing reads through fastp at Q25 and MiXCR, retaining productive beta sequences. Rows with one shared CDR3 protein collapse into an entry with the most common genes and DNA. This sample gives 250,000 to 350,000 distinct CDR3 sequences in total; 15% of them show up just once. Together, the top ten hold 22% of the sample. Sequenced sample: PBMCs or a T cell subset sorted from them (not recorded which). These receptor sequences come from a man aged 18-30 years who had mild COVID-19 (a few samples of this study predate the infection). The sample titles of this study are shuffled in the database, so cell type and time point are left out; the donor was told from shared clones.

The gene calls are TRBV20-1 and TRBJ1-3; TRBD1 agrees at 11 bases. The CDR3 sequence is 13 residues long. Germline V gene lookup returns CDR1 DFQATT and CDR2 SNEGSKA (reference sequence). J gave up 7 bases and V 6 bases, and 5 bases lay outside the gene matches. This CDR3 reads CSASRTGGNTIYF. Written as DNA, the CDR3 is TGCAGTGCAAGCAGGACAGGGGGCAACACCATATATTTT.

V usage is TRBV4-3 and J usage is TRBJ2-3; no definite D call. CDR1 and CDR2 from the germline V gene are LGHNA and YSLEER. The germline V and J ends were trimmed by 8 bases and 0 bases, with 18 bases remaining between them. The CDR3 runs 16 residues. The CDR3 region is CASGGSASTSTDTQYF. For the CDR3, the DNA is TGCGCCAGCGGCGGTTCGGCGAGTACGAGCACAGATACGCAGTATTTT.

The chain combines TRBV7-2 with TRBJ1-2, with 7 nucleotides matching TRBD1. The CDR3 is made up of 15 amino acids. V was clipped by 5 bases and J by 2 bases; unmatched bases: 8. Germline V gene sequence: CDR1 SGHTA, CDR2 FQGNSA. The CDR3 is CASSPRGGQNYGYTF. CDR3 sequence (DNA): TGTGCCAGCAGCCCAAGGGGGGGACAGAACTATGGCTACACCTTC.

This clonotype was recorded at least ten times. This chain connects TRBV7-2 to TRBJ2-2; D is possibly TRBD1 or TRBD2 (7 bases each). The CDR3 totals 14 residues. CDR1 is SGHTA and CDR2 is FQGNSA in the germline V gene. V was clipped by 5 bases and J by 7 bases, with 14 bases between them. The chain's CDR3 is CASSRPGGGGELFF. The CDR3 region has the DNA TGTGCCAGCAGCCGACCAGGGGGGGGCGGGGAGCTGTTTTTT.

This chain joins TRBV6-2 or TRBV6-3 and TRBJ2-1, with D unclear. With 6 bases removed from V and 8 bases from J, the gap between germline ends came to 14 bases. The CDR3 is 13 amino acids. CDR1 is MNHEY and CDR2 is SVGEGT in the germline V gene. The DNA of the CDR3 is TGTGCCAGCAGAATCTCGTATGAGGATGAGCAGTTCTTC. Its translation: CASRISYEDEQFF.

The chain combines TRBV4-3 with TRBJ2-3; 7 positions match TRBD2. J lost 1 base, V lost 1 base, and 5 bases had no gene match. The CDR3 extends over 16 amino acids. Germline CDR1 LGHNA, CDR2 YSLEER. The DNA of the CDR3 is TGCGCCAGCAGCCAAGCGGGCCTAGCGGGCACAGATACGCAGTATTTT. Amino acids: CASSQAGLAGTDTQYF.

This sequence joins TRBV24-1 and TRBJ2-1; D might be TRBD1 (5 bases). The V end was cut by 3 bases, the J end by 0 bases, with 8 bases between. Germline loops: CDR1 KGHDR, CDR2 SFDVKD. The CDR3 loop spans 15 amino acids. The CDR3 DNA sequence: TGTGCCACCAGTGATCAGGGCCTCTCCTACAATGAGCAGTTCTTC. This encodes CATSDQGLSYNEQFF.

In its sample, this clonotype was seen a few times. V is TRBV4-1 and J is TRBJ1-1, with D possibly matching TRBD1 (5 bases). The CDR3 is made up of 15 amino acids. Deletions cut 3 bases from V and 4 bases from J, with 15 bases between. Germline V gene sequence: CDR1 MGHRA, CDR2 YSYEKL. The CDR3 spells CASSQERGGGTEAFF. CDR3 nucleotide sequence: TGCGCCAGCAGCCAGGAGCGGGGCGGGGGCACTGAAGCTTTCTTT.

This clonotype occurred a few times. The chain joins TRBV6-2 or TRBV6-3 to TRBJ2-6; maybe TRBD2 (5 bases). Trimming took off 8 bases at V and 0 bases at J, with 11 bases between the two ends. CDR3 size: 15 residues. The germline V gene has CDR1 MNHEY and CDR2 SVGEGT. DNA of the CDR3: TGTGCCAGCCACCGGGGATTCTCTGGGGCCAACGTCCTGACTTTC. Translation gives CASHRGFSGANVLTF.

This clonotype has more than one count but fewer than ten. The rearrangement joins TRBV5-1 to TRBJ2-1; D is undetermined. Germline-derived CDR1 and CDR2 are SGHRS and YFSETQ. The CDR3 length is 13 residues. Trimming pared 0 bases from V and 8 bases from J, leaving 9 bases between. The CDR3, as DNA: TGCGCCAGCAGCTTGGGATTGGCCTATGAGCAGTTCTTC. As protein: CASSLGLAYEQFF.

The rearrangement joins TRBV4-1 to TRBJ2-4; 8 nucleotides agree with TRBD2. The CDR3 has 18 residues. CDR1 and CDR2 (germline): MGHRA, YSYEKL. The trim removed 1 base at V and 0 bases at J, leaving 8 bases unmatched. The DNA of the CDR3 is TGCGCCAGCAGCCAAGGAATTCAGCGGGGGCTAGCCAAAAACATTCAGTACTTC. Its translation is CASSQGIQRGLAKNIQYF.

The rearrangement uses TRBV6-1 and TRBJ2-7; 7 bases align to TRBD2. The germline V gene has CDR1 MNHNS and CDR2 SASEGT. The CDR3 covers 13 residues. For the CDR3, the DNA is TGTGCCAGCAGAGAAGGACTAGTGAGCGAGCAGTACGTC. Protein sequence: CASREGLVSEQYV.

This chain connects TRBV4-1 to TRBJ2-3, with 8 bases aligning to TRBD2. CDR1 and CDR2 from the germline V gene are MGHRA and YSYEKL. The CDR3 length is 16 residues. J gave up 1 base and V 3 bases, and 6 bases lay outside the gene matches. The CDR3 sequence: CASSHPGTRGTDTQYF. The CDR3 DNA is TGCGCCAGCAGCCACCCTGGGACTAGGGGCACAGATACGCAGTATTTT.

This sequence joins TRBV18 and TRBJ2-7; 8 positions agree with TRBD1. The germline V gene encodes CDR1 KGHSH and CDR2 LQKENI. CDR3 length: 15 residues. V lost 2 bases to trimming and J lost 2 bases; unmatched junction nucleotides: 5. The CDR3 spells CASSPGQGATYEQYV. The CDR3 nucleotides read TGTGCCAGCTCACCAGGGCAGGGGGCGACCTACGAGCAGTACGTC.

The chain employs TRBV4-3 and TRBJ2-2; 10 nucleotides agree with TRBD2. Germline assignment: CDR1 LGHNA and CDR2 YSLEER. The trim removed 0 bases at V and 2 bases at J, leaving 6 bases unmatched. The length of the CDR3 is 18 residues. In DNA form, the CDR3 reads TGCGCCAGCAGCCAAGAAGTTAGCGGGGGGATAAACACCGGGGAGCTGTTTTTT. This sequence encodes CASSQEVSGGINTGELFF.

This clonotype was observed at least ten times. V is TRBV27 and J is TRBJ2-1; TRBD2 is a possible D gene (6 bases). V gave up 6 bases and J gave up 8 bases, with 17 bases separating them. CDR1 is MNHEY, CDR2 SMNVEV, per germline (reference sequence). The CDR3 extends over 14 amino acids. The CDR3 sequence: CASRWRGRTDEQFF. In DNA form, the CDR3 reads TGTGCCAGCAGATGGAGGGGACGAACCGATGAGCAGTTCTTC.

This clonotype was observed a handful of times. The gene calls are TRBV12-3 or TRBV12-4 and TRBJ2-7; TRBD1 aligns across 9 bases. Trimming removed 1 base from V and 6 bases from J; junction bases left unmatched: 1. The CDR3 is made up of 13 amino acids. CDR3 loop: CASSLGTGAEQYF. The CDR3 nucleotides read TGTGCCAGCAGTTTAGGGACAGGGGCCGAGCAGTACTTC.

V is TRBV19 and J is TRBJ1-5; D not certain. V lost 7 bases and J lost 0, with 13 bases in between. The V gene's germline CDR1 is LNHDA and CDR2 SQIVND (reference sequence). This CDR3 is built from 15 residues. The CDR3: CASTSTPYSNQPQHF. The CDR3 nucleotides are TGTGCCAGTACCTCGACACCCTATAGCAATCAGCCCCAGCATTTT. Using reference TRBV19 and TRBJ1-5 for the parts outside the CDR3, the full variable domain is DGGITQSPKYLFRKEGQNVTLSCEQNLNHDAMYWYRQDPGQGLRLIYYSQIVNDFQKGDIAEGYSVSREKKESFPLTVTSAQKNPTAFYLCASTSTPYSNQPQHFGDGTRLSIL.

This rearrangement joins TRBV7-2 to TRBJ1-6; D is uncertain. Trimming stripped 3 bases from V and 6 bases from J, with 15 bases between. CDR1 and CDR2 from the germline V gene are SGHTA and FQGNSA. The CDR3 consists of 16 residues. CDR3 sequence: CASSLRQAFANSPLHF. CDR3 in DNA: TGTGCCAGCAGCTTGCGGCAGGCATTCGCTAATTCACCCCTCCACTTT.

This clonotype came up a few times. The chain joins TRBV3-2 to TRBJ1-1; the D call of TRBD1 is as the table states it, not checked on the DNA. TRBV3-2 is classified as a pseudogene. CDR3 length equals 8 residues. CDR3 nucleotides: TGTGCCAGCAAGGGGGCTTTCTTT. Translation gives CASKGAFF.

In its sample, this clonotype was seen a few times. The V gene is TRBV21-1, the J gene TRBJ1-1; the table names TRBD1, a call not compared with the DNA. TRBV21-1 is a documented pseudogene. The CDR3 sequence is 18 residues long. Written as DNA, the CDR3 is TGTGCCAGCAGCAAAGAGGAAGGGCAGGGGAGGATGAACACTGAAGCTTTCTTT. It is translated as CASSKEEGQGRMNTEAFF.

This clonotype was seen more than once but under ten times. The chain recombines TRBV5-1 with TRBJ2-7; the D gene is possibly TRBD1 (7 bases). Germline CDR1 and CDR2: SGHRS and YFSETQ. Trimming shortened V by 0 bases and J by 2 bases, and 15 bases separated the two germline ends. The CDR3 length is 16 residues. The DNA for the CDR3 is TGCGCCAGCAGCTTGGTTGCCGGGGGACAGACCTACGAGCAGTACTTC. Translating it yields CASSLVAGGQTYEQYF. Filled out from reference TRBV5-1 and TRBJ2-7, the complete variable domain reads KAGVTQTPRYLIKTRGQQVTLSCSPISGHRSVSWYQQTPGQGLQFLFEYFSETQRNKGNFPGRFSGRQFSNSRSEMNVSTLELGDSALYLCASSLVAGGQTYEQYFGPGTRLTVT.

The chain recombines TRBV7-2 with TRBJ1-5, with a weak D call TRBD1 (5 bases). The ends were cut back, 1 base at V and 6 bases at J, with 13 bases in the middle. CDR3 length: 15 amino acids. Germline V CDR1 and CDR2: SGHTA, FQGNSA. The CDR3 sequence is CASSLEEAGLQPQHF. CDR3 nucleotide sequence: TGTGCCAGCAGCTTAGAAGAAGCAGGGCTTCAGCCCCAGCATTTT.

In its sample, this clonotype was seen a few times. Here the CDR3 DNA reads TGTGCCAGCAGCTTAGCGCCAACCGAGCAGTTCTTC. This encodes CASSLAPTEQFF. J is TRBJ2-1 and V is TRBV7-2; D is ambiguous. The CDR3 spans 12 residues. Trimming cost V 0 bases and J 10 bases, with 7 bases left between them. CDR1 is SGHTA and CDR2 is FQGNSA in the germline V gene.

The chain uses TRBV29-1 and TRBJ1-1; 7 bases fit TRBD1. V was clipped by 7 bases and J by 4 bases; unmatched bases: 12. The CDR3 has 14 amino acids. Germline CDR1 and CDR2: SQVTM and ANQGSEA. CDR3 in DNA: TGCAGCGCCCGGGACAGTTGGGCGAGCACTGAAGCTTTCTTT. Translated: CSARDSWASTEAFF.

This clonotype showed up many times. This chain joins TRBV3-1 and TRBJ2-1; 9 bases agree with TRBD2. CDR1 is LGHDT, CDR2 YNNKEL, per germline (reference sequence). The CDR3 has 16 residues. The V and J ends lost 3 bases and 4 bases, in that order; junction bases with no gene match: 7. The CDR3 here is CASSQYAGGAYNEQFF. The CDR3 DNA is TGTGCCAGCAGCCAGTACGCGGGGGGGGCATACAATGAGCAGTTCTTC.

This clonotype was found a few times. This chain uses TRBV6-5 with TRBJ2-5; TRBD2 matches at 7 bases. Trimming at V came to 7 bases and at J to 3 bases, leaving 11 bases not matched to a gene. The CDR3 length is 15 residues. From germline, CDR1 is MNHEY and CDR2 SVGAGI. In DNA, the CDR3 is TGTGCCAGCACTAGGTCTTCTAGCGGAGAAGAGACCCAGTACTTC. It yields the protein CASTRSSSGEETQYF.